This T cell receptor (beta chain) stems from a study of OX40 agonist ivuxolimab in advanced cancers. Study overall: The patients got ivuxolimab, which is an agonistic anti-OX40 (CD134) antibody. Intravenous ivuxolimab at 0.01 to 10 mg/kg was given to patients every 2 weeks. Earlier treatment with anti-PD-1, anti-PD-L1 or anti-CTLA-4 was permitted, and around 36% had received some. Findings of the study overall: The study found among the lowest clonal expansion in partial responders at 0.1-3.0 mg/kg.

Points on this clone: Antigen unknown.

CDR1 is SGHRS, CDR2 YFSETQ, per germline. This CDR3 has 12 residues. Trimming cost V 2 bases and J 5 bases, with 8 bases left between them. Generated by immunoSEQ multiplex PCR, the TCRdb table keeps only in-frame clones and is missing some. The sample carries 80,000 to 85,000 clones, about 80% recorded once. The sequence was collected from an adult with an advanced solid tumor such as melanoma, head and neck, liver or kidney cancer. The sample consisted of CD4+ or CD8+ T cells sorted from blood, taken in a trial of the OX40 agonist ivuxolimab. The chain couples TRBV5-1 to TRBJ2-7; the D gene is possibly TRBD2 (5 bases). The CDR3 DNA reads TGCGCCAGCAGCTTCAGCGGACACGAGCAGTACTTC. Amino acid sequence: CASSFSGHEQYF.